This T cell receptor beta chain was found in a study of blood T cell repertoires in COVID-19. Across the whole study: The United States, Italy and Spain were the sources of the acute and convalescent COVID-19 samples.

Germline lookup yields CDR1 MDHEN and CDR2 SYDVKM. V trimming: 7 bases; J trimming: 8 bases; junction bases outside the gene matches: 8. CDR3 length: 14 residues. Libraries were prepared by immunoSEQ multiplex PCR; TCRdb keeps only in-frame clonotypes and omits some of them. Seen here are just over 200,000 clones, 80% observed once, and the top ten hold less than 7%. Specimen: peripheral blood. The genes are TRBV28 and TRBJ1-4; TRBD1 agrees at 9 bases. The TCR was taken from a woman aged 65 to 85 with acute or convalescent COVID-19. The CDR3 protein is CASIPTGGDEKLFF. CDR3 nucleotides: TGTGCCAGCATTCCGACAGGGGGGGACGAAAAACTGTTTTTT.